The rows below give T cell receptor beta chains drawn from one sample of a study of prognosis after radiotherapy for stage I lung cancer. TCRdb independently ran MiXCR on the multiplex PCR reads; one entry per CDR3 protein. The data contain more than 25,000 distinct CDR3 sequences, 32% of them singletons. Specimen: PBMCs, collected before or after stereotactic body radiation therapy (not recorded which). The receptors were gathered from a donor aged 50 or older with non-small cell lung cancer. Each CDR3 is given with its conserved first and last residue. The D gene is left open where the match is weak. Size is stated for part of the rows, as once, few or many counts, or as a class when the clone is expanded.

TRBV5-1	-	-	TRBJ2-1	CASSLGALGSYNEQFF	TGCGCCAGCAGCTTGGGGGCGTTAGGCTCCTACAATGAGCAGTTCTTC
TRBV9	-	many	TRBJ2-7	CASSVGGGTFEQYF	TGTGCCAGCAGCGTAGGCGGAGGCACCTTCGAGCAGTACTTC
TRBV5-4	-	many	TRBJ2-1	CASSLERGGGNEQFF	TGTGCCAGCAGCTTGGAAAGGGGTGGGGGCAATGAGCAGTTCTTC
TRBV5-6	TRBD1	-	TRBJ2-1	CASSAERGRREQFF	TGTGCCAGCAGCGCCGAGAGGGGGCGCAGAGAGCAGTTCTTC
TRBV5-1	TRBD1	many	TRBJ2-3	CASRQGTGGPDTQYF	TGCGCCAGCAGACAGGGGACAGGGGGCCCAGATACGCAGTATTTT
TRBV7-3	-	-	TRBJ2-2	CASRLSPPKLFF	TGTGCCAGCAGATTGTCCCCCCCAAAGCTGTTTTTT
TRBV30	-	many	TRBJ1-2	CAWSVRSTHNYGYTF	TGTGCCTGGAGTGTAAGGTCCACTCATAATTATGGCTACACCTTC
TRBV2	-	-	TRBJ1-2	CASSFNRVYGYTF	TGTGCCAGCAGTTTTAACAGGGTCTATGGCTACACCTTC
TRBV7-3	-	many	TRBJ1-3	CASSLGWGNTIYF	TGTGCCAGCAGCTTAGGGTGGGGAAACACCATATATTTT
TRBV12-5	-	many	TRBJ1-2	CASGTGGRERIYGYTF	TGTGCTAGTGGTACGGGGGGGAGGGAGAGAATCTATGGCTACACCTTC
TRBV10-3	-	few	TRBJ1-5	CAISERIDQPQHF	TGTGCCATCAGTGAAAGGATCGATCAGCCCCAGCATTTT
TRBV28	-	-	TRBJ2-6	CASSSPWWAGGANVLTF	TGTGCCAGCAGTTCTCCCTGGTGGGCGGGTGGGGCCAACGTCCTGACTTTC
TRBV6-2/TRBV6-3	TRBD2	many	TRBJ2-1	CASSYGRGSYNEQFF	TGTGCCAGCAGTTACGGCCGCGGGAGTTACAATGAGCAGTTCTTC
TRBV28	TRBD2	-	TRBJ2-1	CAISESRLLAGGVNEQFF	TGTGCCATCAGTGAGTCGAGATTGCTAGCGGGAGGAGTGAATGAGCAGTTCTTC
TRBV19	TRBD2	few	TRBJ2-5	CASSIASLAGSQETQYF	TGTGCCAGTAGTATAGCGTCCCTAGCGGGTTCCCAAGAGACCCAGTACTTC
TRBV5-6	-	-	TRBJ2-1	CASSLGLNNEQFF	TGTGCCAGCAGCTTGGGGTTAAACAATGAGCAGTTCTTC
TRBV10-2	-	many	TRBJ1-3	CASSESGPRNTIYF	TGCGCCAGCAGTGAGTCAGGGCCACGAAACACCATATATTTT
TRBV24-1	TRBD1	many	TRBJ1-3	CATSDTGGSGNTTYF	TGTGCCACCAGTGATACAGGGGGCTCTGGAAACACCACATATTTT
TRBV2	-	many	TRBJ2-3	CASKRGPDTDTQYF	TGTGCCAGCAAGAGAGGGCCCGACACAGATACGCAGTATTTT
TRBV2	TRBD2	many	TRBJ2-3	CASSGWTRPDTQYF	TGTGCCAGCAGTGGGTGGACTAGACCAGATACGCAGTATTTT
TRBV6-2/TRBV6-3	-	-	TRBJ2-7	CASSDLGLSGAEYEQYF	TGTGCCAGCAGTGATCTAGGACTATCGGGAGCGGAGTACGAGCAGTACTTC
TRBV29-1	-	many	TRBJ1-1	CSVGATLNTEAFF	TGCAGCGTTGGTGCAACATTGAACACTGAAGCTTTCTTT
TRBV28	-	-	TRBJ2-3	CASSPNRAGERTDTQYF	TGTGCCAGCAGTCCTAACCGAGCGGGCGAGAGGACAGATACGCAGTATTTT
TRBV12-3/TRBV12-4	-	many	TRBJ2-5	CASSFRGQETQYF	TGTGCCAGCAGTTTCAGGGGCCAAGAGACCCAGTACTTC
TRBV24-1	-	many	TRBJ1-5	CATSDPRQGNQPQHF	TGTGCCACCAGTGACCCACGACAGGGCAATCAGCCCCAGCATTTT
TRBV24-1	-	many	TRBJ2-5	CATSDSGETQYF	TGTGCCACCAGTGATTCTGGGGAGACCCAGTACTTC
TRBV27	-	-	TRBJ2-2	CASSLFGRGTGELFF	TGTGCCAGCAGTTTATTTGGCAGGGGCACCGGGGAGCTGTTTTTT
TRBV5-1	TRBD1	many	TRBJ1-4	CASSPGQGGNEKLFF	TGCGCCAGCAGCCCGGGACAGGGAGGAAATGAAAAACTGTTTTTT
TRBV5-1	-	many	TRBJ2-1	CASSLRPNRLYNEQFF	TGCGCCAGCAGCTTACGGCCGAACAGGCTCTACAATGAGCAGTTCTTC
TRBV5-1	-	many	TRBJ1-4	CASSRSYRVKDNEKLFF	TGCGCCAGCAGTCGAAGTTACCGAGTGAAGGATAATGAAAAACTGTTTTTT
TRBV12-3/TRBV12-4	-	-	TRBJ1-1	CVRSRGTLSMAFF	TGTGTCAGAAGTCGTGGGACGCTGAGTATGGCTTTCTTT
TRBV12-3/TRBV12-4	TRBD2	many	TRBJ2-7	CASRNMGLAGGDEQYF	TGTGCCAGCAGAAATATGGGACTAGCGGGAGGTGACGAGCAGTACTTC
TRBV9	TRBD1	many	TRBJ2-7	CASSPGQGTLYEQYF	TGTGCCAGCAGCCCCGGACAGGGGACTTTGTACGAGCAGTACTTC
TRBV12-3/TRBV12-4	TRBD1	many	TRBJ1-5	CASSWAGGGQPQHF	TGTGCCAGCAGTTGGGCAGGGGGAGGCCAGCCCCAGCATTTT
TRBV2	-	-	TRBJ2-3	CASRRASDSTDTKYF	TGTGCCAGCAGGCGGGCCTCCGATAGCACAGATACGAAGTATTTT
TRBV7-3	TRBD2	many	TRBJ2-1	CASSPDKLAELCSYNEQFF	TGTGCCAGCAGCCCTGATAAGCTAGCGGAGCTTTGCTCCTACAATGAGCAGTTCTTC
TRBV7-9	-	-	TRBJ1-1	CASSLGGATGDTEAFF	TGTGCCAGCAGCTTAGGGGGGGCGACGGGGGACACTGAAGCTTTCTTT
TRBV20-1	-	-	TRBJ2-3	CSVPGRLETDTQYF	TGCAGTGTGCCGGGCAGGTTGGAAACAGATACGCAGTATTTT
TRBV11-2	-	many	TRBJ2-1	CASSLLGPLDGNEQFF	TGTGCCAGCAGCTTATTAGGACCCCTTGACGGCAATGAGCAGTTCTTC
TRBV28	-	few	TRBJ1-4	CASSLFGVATNEKLFF	TGTGCCAGCAGCCTATTCGGGGTTGCAACTAATGAAAAACTGTTTTTT
TRBV11-2	TRBD2	many	TRBJ2-7	CASSLGGGRRSYEQYF	TGTGCCAGCAGCTTAGGGGGAGGGAGGCGCTCCTACGAGCAGTACTTC
TRBV5-1	TRBD2	few	TRBJ2-3	CASSSSGGSTDTQYF	TGCGCCAGCAGCTCCAGCGGGGGATCCACAGATACGCAGTATTTT
TRBV7-3	-	-	TRBJ2-1	CASSLTAGSSYNEQFF	TGTGCCAGCAGCTTAACGGCGGGAAGCTCCTACAATGAGCAGTTCTTC
TRBV19	TRBD2	many	TRBJ2-2	CASTNFMLTSGKTGELFF	TGTGCCAGTACCAACTTCATGTTGACTAGCGGGAAGACCGGGGAGCTGTTTTTT
TRBV12-3/TRBV12-4	-	many	TRBJ2-1	CASSLSRNNEQFF	TGTGCCAGCAGTTTGTCCAGAAACAATGAGCAGTTCTTC
TRBV19	TRBD2	few	TRBJ2-3	CASRRWDASGGGASTDTQYF	TGTGCCAGTAGGCGGTGGGACGCTAGCGGGGGGGGGGCTAGCACAGATACGCAGTATTTT
TRBV30	TRBD2	-	TRBJ2-5	CAWSVESLAGETQYF	TGTGCCTGGAGTGTCGAGAGTCTAGCGGGAGAGACCCAGTACTTC
TRBV12-3/TRBV12-4	-	once	TRBJ2-1	CTRSLGEYEQFF	TGTACCAGAAGTTTAGGGGAATATGAGCAGTTCTTC
TRBV5-4	-	many	TRBJ1-1	CASTPTGNTEAFF	TGTGCCAGCACCCCGACCGGGAACACTGAAGCTTTCTTT